Described below is a single T cell receptor beta chain sequence and its context. The CDR3 length is 16 residues. Germline V CDR1 and CDR2: LNHDA, SQIVND (reference sequence). The ends lost 5 bases at V and 1 base at J; junction bases unmatched: 8. Source study methods: By means of reference gene primer amplification, nucleated cell counts were estimated. The table came from immunoSEQ multiplex PCR; TCRdb's copy has only in-frame clones and leaves some out. Clonal size and the V and J genes are those of that table, whereas D and trimming came from the DNA. The data contain 200,000 to 300,000 clones, approximately 86% of them singletons. The sample originates from a study of blood T cell repertoires in COVID-19. At the level of the study: Italy, Spain and the United States were the sources of the convalescent and acute COVID-19 samples. PBMCs, B-cell-depleted T cells, or T cells were the source of the cDNA or gDNA that made up the material.

The TCR was taken from a woman aged 60 to 75 with active or convalescent COVID-19. The sample was peripheral blood. V usage is TRBV19 and J usage is TRBJ1-1; 9 bases align to TRBD1. The CDR3 here is CASSSRLTGGNTEAFF. CDR3 sequence (DNA): TGTGCCAGTAGTTCTCGACTGACAGGGGGGAACACTGAAGCTTTCTTT.